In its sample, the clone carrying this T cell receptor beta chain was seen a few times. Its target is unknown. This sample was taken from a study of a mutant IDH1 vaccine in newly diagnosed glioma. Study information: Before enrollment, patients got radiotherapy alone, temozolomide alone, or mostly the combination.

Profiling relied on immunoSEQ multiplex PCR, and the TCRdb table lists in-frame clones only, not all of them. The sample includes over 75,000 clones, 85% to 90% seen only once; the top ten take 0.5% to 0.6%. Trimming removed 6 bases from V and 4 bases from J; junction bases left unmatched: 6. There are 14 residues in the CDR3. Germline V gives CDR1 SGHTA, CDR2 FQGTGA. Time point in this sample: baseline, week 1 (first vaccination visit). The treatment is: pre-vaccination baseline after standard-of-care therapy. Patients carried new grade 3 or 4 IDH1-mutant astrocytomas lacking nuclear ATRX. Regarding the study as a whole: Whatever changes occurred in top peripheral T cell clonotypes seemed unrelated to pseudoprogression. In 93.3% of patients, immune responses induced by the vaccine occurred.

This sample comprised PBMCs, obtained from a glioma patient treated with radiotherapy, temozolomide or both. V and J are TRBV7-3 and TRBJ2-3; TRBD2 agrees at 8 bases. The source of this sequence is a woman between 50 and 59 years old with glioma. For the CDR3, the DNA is TGTGCCAGCAGTCGAGCGGGAGAGGCAGATACGCAGTATTTT. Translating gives CASSRAGEADTQYF. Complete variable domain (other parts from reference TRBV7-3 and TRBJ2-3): GAGVSQTPSNKVTEKGKYVELRCDPISGHTALYWYRQSLGQGPEFLIYFQGTGAADDSGLPNDRFFAVRPEGSVSTLKIQRTERGDSAVYLCASSRAGEADTQYFGPGTRLTVL.